Sequencing of this T cell receptor (beta chain) was carried out in a study of T cell responses to AZD1222 COVID-19 vaccine. Clones were sequenced by immunoSEQ multiplex PCR, and TCRdb holds only the in-frame ones, with some missing. The table shows 150,000 to 170,000 clones, with roughly 90% occurring only once. Germline loops: CDR1 LGHDT, CDR2 YNNKEL (reference sequence). Trimming removed 5 bases from V and 5 bases from J, with 10 bases in between. This CDR3 contains 13 residues. Of note for this clone: The antigen is unknown.

Study findings and constraints: Clonal diversity was possibly underestimated, and white British individuals and females predominated among donors. With two AZD1222 doses given, Spike-specific TCR breadth and depth both rose. Sampling captured repertoires only after the peak T cell response. Of the AZD1222 recipients, only six or seven were seropositive at baseline.

This sample comprised peripheral blood, obtained on day 0 of MenACWY control vaccination. The chain uses TRBV3-1 (or the pseudogene TRBV3-2) and TRBJ2-1; D unresolved. The sequence was collected from an adult in good health. The CDR3 DNA reads as TGTGCCAGCAGCGGAAGCCTGGACAATGAGCAGTTCTTC. Translated, it gives CASSGSLDNEQFF.